This paragraph reports one T cell receptor beta chain. The data were taken from a study of blood T cell repertoires in COVID-19. The junction had 7 bases not matched to a gene; V was cut back by 4 bases and J by 5 bases. Germline assignment: CDR1 SGHNT and CDR2 YYREEE (reference sequence). CDR3 size: 14 residues. Assay: immunoSEQ multiplex PCR; the TCRdb copy retains only in-frame clones and omits some. The table includes more than 85,000 clones, 70% to 85% detected once. J is TRBJ2-5 and V is TRBV5-4, with TRBD1 identical over 8 bases. The specimen was peripheral blood. The receptor was isolated from a man between 60 and 75 years old with acute or convalescent COVID-19. The CDR3 region is CASSTTGAAETQYF. The DNA for the CDR3 is TGTGCCAGCAGCACGACAGGGGCGGCGGAGACCCAGTACTTC.